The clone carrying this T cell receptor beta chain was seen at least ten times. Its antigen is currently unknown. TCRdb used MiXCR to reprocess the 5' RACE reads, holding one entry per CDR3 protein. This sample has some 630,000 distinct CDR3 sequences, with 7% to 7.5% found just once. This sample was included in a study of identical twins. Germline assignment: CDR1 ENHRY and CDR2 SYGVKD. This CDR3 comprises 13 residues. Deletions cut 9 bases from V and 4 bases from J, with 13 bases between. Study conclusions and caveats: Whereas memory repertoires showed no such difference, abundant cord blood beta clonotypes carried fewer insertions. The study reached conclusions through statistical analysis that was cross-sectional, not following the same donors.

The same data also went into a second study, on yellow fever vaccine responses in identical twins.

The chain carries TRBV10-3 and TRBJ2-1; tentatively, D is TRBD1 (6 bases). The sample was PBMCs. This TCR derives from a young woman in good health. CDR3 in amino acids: CAISGTPYNEQFF. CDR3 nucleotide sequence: TGTGCCATTTCCGGGACACCATACAATGAGCAGTTCTTC.